This T cell receptor (beta chain) originates from a study of T cells expressing NK-cell markers. Across the study: In the group of eight sequenced donors, seven were HCMV-seropositive and one was seronegative. Study-wide results and caveats: Expanded NKG2C+ T cell clones were not confirmed as HCMV-specific. The contribution of dominant NKG2C+ clonotypes to CD8+ T cells in roughly six donors was roughly 1.0-7.5%.

Looked up from germline, CDR1 is SQVTM and CDR2 is ANQGSEA. The CDR3 totals 14 residues. TCRdb reprocessed the 5' RACE reads and reports one entry per CDR3 protein, with no DNA. The sample has some 140,000 distinct CDR3 sequences. A word on this clonotype: No antigen is known for it.

The origin of this receptor is a woman in her forties or fifties in good health. The specimen was blood T cells: a sorted CD56 or NKG2C T cell subset, CD4+ or CD8+ T cells, or bulk PBMC T cells (not recorded which). This chain uses TRBV29-1 with TRBJ2-6. The CDR3 loop is CSVASHSGANVLTF.